The table lists the clone carrying this T cell receptor beta chain with many counts. The antigen remains unidentified. The CDR3 sequence is 17 residues long. CDR1 is SGHDT and CDR2 is YYEEEE in the germline V gene. Deletions cut 0 bases from V and 0 bases from J, with 13 bases between. The sample is drawn from a study of CD8 T cells in ankylosing spondylitis. TCRdb redid the calling of the 5' RACE reads with MiXCR, one entry per CDR3 protein. The data hold around 100,000 distinct CDR3 sequences, with around 8.3% observed a single time. Study-wide points: In ankylosing spondylitis blood, a motif of roughly 8 highly homologous TCR beta variants appeared characteristic.

The sample taken for sequencing was blood, either unsorted or a sorted T cell fraction (not recorded which). The clonotype comes from a male donor with ankylosing spondylitis. The V gene is TRBV5-6, the J gene TRBJ2-1, with D perhaps matching TRBD1 or TRBD2 (5 bases each). This CDR3 is CASSLAEGPISYNEQFF. DNA of the CDR3: TGTGCCAGCAGCTTGGCCGAGGGGCCGATCTCCTACAATGAGCAGTTCTTC.